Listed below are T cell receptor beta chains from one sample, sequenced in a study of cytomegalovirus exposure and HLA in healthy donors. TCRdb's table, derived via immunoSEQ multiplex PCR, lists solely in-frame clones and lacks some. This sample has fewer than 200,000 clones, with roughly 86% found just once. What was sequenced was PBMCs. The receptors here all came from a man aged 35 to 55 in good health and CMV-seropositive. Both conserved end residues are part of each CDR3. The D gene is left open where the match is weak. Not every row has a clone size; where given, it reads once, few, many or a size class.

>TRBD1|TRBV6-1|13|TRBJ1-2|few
CATRTGVNYGYTF
TGTGCCACCAGGACAGGGGTTAACTATGGCTACACCTTC
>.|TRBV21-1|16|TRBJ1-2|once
CASSSICRQGIYGYTF
TGTGCCAGCAGCAGTATTTGCCGACAGGGAATTTACGGCTACACCTTC
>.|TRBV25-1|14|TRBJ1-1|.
CASSEEGPGLEAFF
TGTGCCAGCAGTGAAGAAGGACCGGGACTTGAAGCTTTCTTT
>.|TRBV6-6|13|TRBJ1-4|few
CASSLNSNEKLFF
TGTGCCAGCAGTTTGAACAGCAATGAAAAACTGTTTTTT
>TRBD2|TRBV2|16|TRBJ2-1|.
CASGKGLAGPWDEQFF
TGTGCCAGCGGAAAGGGACTAGCGGGGCCCTGGGATGAGCAGTTCTTC
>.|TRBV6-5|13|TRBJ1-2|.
CASYPRRGYGYTF
TGTGCCAGCTATCCCCGGAGGGGCTATGGCTACACCTTC
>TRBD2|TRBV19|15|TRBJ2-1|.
CASSASGSINNEQFF
TGTGCCAGTAGTGCCAGCGGGAGTATTAACAATGAGCAGTTCTTC
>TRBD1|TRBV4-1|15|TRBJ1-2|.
CASSPWGQGANGYTF
TGCGCCAGCAGCCCATGGGGACAGGGGGCCAATGGCTACACCTTC
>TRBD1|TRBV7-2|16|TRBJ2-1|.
CASSLAGTGNYNEQFF
TGTGCCAGCAGCTTAGCGGGGACAGGGAATTACAATGAGCAGTTCTTC
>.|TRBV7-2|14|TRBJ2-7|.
CASSTPVEGYEQYF
TGTGCCAGCAGCACCCCAGTGGAGGGATACGAGCAGTACTTC
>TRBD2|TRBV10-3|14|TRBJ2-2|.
CAIGVAGDTGELFF
TGTGCCATCGGGGTAGCGGGAGACACCGGGGAGCTGTTTTTT
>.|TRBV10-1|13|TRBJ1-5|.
CASRDFSNQPQHF
TGCGCCAGCAGGGACTTTAGCAATCAGCCCCAGCATTTT
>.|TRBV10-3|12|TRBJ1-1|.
CAISSQGTEAFF
TGTGCCATCAGTAGCCAGGGGACTGAAGCTTTCTTT
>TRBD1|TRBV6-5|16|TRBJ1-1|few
CASSYFGTGINTEAFF
TGTGCCAGCAGTTACTTTGGGACAGGGATAAACACTGAAGCTTTCTTT
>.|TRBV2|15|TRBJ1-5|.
CASSEAPGSGQPQHF
TGTGCCAGCAGTGAAGCGCCCGGCAGCGGTCAGCCCCAGCATTTT
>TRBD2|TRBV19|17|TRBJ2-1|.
CASSPGLAGHSYNEQFF
TGTGCCAGTAGTCCCGGACTAGCGGGTCACTCCTACAATGAGCAGTTCTTC
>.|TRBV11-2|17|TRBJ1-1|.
CASSEPGDRSFNTEAFF
TGTGCCAGCAGCGAACCCGGAGACAGGAGTTTCAACACTGAAGCTTTCTTT
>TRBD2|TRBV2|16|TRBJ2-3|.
CASSAQGGAGADTQYF
TGTGCCAGCAGTGCCCAGGGAGGAGCGGGGGCAGATACGCAGTATTTT
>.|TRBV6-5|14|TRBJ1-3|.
CASSFGGTGNTIYF
TGTGCCAGCAGCTTCGGGGGGACTGGAAACACCATATATTTT
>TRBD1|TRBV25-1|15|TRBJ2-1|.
CASSDPGQPYNEQFF
TGTGCCAGCAGTGATCCGGGACAGCCCTACAATGAGCAGTTCTTC
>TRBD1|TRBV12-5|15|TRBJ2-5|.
CASGLKGALWETQYF
TGTGCTAGTGGTTTGAAGGGGGCCTTATGGGAGACCCAGTACTTC
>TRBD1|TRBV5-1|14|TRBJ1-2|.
CASSSSPGQGYSFF
TGCGCCAGCAGTTCTAGTCCGGGACAGGGGTATTCCTTCTTC
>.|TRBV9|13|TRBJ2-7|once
CASSARNSYEQYF
TGTGCCAGCAGCGCCAGGAACTCCTACGAGCAGTACTTC
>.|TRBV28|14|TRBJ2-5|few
CASSLEAGAETQYF
TGTGCCAGCAGTTTAGAAGCAGGGGCAGAGACCCAGTACTTC
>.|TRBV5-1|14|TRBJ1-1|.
CASSLGTGYTEAFF
TGCGCCAGCAGCTTGGGCACAGGGTACACTGAAGCTTTCTTT
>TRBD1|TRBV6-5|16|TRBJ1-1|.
CASSYRQGSGNTEAFF
TGTGCCAGCAGTTACCGACAGGGCTCGGGGAACACTGAAGCTTTCTTT
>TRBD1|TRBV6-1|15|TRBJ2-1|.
CASSVGQGTLNEQFF
TGTGCCAGCAGTGTGGGACAGGGAACTCTCAATGAGCAGTTCTTC
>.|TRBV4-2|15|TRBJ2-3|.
CASSQEFRGTDTQYF
TGTGCCAGCAGCCAAGAGTTCAGGGGTACAGATACGCAGTATTTT
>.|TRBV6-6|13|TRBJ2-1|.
CASRLGGTDEQFF
TGTGCCAGCAGGCTAGGGGGTACCGATGAGCAGTTCTTC
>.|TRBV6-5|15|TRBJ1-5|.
CASRPIDRVDQPQHF
TGTGCCAGCAGACCCATTGACCGGGTCGATCAGCCCCAGCATTTT
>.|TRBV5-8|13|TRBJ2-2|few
CASSLGGPGELFF
TGTGCCAGCAGCTTGGGGGGCCCCGGGGAGCTGTTTTTT
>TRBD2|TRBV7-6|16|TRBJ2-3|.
CASSSGTSVSTDTQYF
TGTGCCAGCAGCTCCGGGACTAGCGTGAGCACAGATACGCAGTATTTT
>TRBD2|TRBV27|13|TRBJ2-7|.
CASWPAGGREQYF
TGTGCCAGCTGGCCAGCGGGGGGGCGCGAGCAGTACTTC
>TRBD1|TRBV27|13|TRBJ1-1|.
CASSLTGGTEAFF
TGTGCCAGCAGTCTTACAGGGGGCACTGAAGCTTTCTTT
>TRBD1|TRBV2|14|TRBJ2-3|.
CASTGDRAADTQYF
TGTGCCAGCACAGGAGACAGGGCCGCAGATACGCAGTATTTT
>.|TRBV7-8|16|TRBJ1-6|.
CASSLAVVGVHSPLHF
TGTGCCAGCAGCTTAGCGGTGGTAGGGGTCCATTCACCCCTCCACTTT
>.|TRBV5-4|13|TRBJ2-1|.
CASSSPSLNEQFF
TGTGCCAGCAGCTCCCCGAGCCTCAATGAGCAGTTCTTC
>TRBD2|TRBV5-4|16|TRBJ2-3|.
CASSLKLAGGEDTQYF
TGTGCCAGCAGCTTGAAACTAGCGGGAGGGGAAGATACGCAGTATTTT
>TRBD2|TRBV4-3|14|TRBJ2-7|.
CASSPSILGGEQYF
TGCGCCAGCAGCCCCTCCATACTGGGAGGGGAGCAGTACTTC
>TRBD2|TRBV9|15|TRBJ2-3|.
CASSEAGGPADTQYF
TGTGCCAGCAGCGAAGCGGGGGGGCCCGCAGATACGCAGTATTTT
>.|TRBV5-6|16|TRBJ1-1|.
CASSSTTGASRYEAFF
TGTGCCAGCAGCTCGACGACAGGAGCATCAAGATATGAAGCTTTCTTT
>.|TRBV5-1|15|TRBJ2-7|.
CASSFNRVPSYEQYF
TGCGCCAGCAGCTTTAACCGAGTTCCTTCCTACGAGCAGTACTTC
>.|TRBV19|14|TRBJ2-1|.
CASSFSGEYNEQFF
TGTGCCAGTAGCTTCAGCGGAGAGTACAATGAGCAGTTCTTC
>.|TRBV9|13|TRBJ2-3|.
CASSVSGTDTQYF
TGTGCCAGCAGCGTGTCCGGGACAGATACGCAGTATTTT
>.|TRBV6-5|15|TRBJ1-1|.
CASTGLGGHNTEAFF
TGTGCCAGCACTGGACTAGGGGGGCATAACACTGAAGCTTTCTTT
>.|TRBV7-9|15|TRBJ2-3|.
CASSPRRSPTDTQYF
TGTGCCAGCAGCCCCCGACGGAGCCCCACAGATACGCAGTATTTT
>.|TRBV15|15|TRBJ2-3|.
CATSRDPQSTDTQYF
TGTGCCACCAGCAGAGATCCACAAAGCACAGATACGCAGTATTTT
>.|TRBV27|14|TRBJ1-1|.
CASSLGAGVTEAFF
TGTGCCAGCAGTTTAGGGGCGGGGGTGACTGAAGCTTTCTTT
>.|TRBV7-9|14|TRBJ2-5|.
CASSLGGREETQYF
TGTGCCAGCAGCTTAGGGGGACGGGAGGAGACCCAGTACTTC
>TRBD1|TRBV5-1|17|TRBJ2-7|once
CASSFSYGGRGTYEQYF
TGCGCCAGCAGCTTCTCGTATGGTGGCAGGGGGACCTACGAGCAGTACTTC
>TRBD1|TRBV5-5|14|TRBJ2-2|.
CASSLWTGTGELFF
TGTGCCAGCAGCTTGTGGACAGGCACCGGGGAGCTGTTTTTT
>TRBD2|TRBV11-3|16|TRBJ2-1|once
CASSSGTSGGYNEQFF
TGTGCCAGCAGCTCAGGGACTAGCGGGGGCTACAATGAGCAGTTCTTC
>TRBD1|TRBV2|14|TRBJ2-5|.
CASTPTGGEETQYF
TGTGCCAGCACTCCGACAGGGGGCGAAGAGACCCAGTACTTC